This TCR beta chain was sequenced in a study of regulatory T cells in long-lasting Graves disease. Findings and limits, study-wide: Newly diagnosed Graves' patients exceeded persistent ones in TCR diversity.

This clonotype was found a few times. The antigen remains undetermined. Time point noted: newly diagnosed GD, antithyroid drugs for less than 3 months. Extracted PBMC RNA gave rise to the TCR library. Building the TCR beta libraries relied on iRepertoire HTBI primers, and CDR3 regions underwent Arm-PCR. Each CDR3 protein gets one entry after TCRdb re-called the multiplex PCR reads with MiXCR. The table records about 440,000 distinct CDR3 sequences, 15% of them present only once. The CDR3 is 13 amino acids. Germline-derived CDR1 and CDR2 are MDHEN and SYDVKM. V gave up 8 bases and J gave up 6 bases, with 15 bases separating them. This sample was shared with a second study, whose subject was T cells in Graves' hyperthyroidism and ophthalmopathy. This second study says: RT-PCR in the first round (using the HTBI primer set) targeted the TCR CDR3.

The origin of this receptor is a woman aged 30 to 39 with Graves disease. The sequencing here drew on peripheral blood mononuclear cells (PBMCs), taken at new diagnosis, from a patient treated with antithyroid drugs. This chain links TRBV28 with TRBJ2-3; D call uncertain. The CDR3 protein is CASCPDARDTQYF. CDR3 DNA: TGTGCCAGCTGCCCGGACGCCAGGGATACGCAGTATTTT.